This T cell receptor (beta chain) is drawn from a study of tumor-infiltrating lymphocytes in primary liver carcinoma. Study-wide background: Patients included men and women of 30 to 69 years. There were roughly 3.65 to 8 million productive TCRbeta reads per sample, a yield similar across tissue types.

From unsorted bulk tissue weighing roughly 17-31 mg, DNA and RNA were co-extracted. Findings and limits, study-wide: Tumor samples exhibited a significantly greater top-250-clone fraction than blood samples (p = 0.039). In tumor-adjacent and tumor-blood pairs, overlap was lower than in tumor region pairs.

Constant-region priming of roughly 500 ng total RNA yielded TCR beta cDNA. Three nested multiplex PCR rounds, a slightly modified ARM-PCR, produced the libraries for TCR beta. Both of the initial two PCR rounds ran for roughly 11 cycles and employed TRBV1-TRBV30 forward primers alongside a C-beta reverse primer. TCRdb analysed the multiplex PCR reads with MiXCR anew, one entry per CDR3 protein. The table shows fewer than 80,000 distinct CDR3 sequences, with roughly 71% occurring only once. The CDR3 covers 16 residues. From germline, CDR1 is SGHDT and CDR2 YYEEEE. As concerns this clonotype: Its specificity is unknown. A read error may explain this, as a much larger clone is one base away.

Sequencing was done on a sample of tumor-adjacent normal liver tissue. The rearrangement uses TRBV5-6 and TRBJ2-3, with 9 bases lining up with TRBD1. The sequence came from a man aged 35 to 55 with primary liver carcinoma and hepatitis B virus infection. Here the CDR3 DNA reads TGTGCCAGCAGCATCTACAGGGGGCCTAGCACAGGTACGCAGTATTTT. It is translated as CASSIYRGPSTGTQYF.